This T cell receptor (beta chain) was captured by sequencing in a study of blood T cells in healthy people across ages. CDR1 and CDR2 (germline): MNHEY, SVGAGI. The trim removed 6 bases at V and 7 bases at J, leaving 11 bases unmatched. This CDR3 comprises 15 residues. Using a J-beta primer mix together with a sample-barcoded 5' primer, a second PCR was run for about 6 to 12 cycles. A template-switch adaptor with 12 random nucleotides tagged each cDNA molecule. Via MiXCR, TCRdb re-called the 5' RACE reads, giving one row per CDR3 protein. The sample includes approximately 730,000 distinct CDR3 sequences, roughly 47% of them seen just once. Worth noting for this clonotype: Its target is unknown.

Findings of the study overall: It was not known whether donors were CMV positive (a possible confounder of expanded clonotype changes).

Peripheral blood samples of around 9.8 milliliters were drawn from each donor. The specimen was blood. The chain is built from TRBV6-5 and TRBJ1-4, with 7 positions matching TRBD1. The TCR sequence derives from a woman aged 60-75 years in good health. CDR3 sequence: CASSPTGASGEKLFF. The CDR3 DNA sequence: TGTGCCAGCAGCCCTACAGGGGCTTCGGGTGAAAAACTGTTTTTT.